A single TCR beta chain is shown here with its context. Seattle-derived patients entered the study during active infection and were followed longitudinally. J lost 4 bases, V lost 0 bases, and 4 bases had no gene match. In germline, CDR1 is SGHRS, CDR2 YFSETQ. The CDR3 has 15 residues. This sample was included in a study of blood T cell repertoires in COVID-19. Original processing methods: Reference gene primer amplification gave estimated nucleated cell counts. Using immunoSEQ multiplex PCR, the repertoire was profiled, and TCRdb retains in-frame clones only, with some absent. V and J calls and clone size follow that table, whereas D and trimming were derived from the DNA. Altogether 200,000 to 250,000 clones are present, over 75% being singletons, with the ten largest covering approximately 2.3%.

The genes are TRBV5-1 and TRBJ2-7, with 10 bases lining up with TRBD2. This receptor was identified in a woman aged 65 to 85 with COVID-19, enrolled during active disease. The sequencing sample was made of peripheral blood. The CDR3: CASSLDSGGPYEQYF. As DNA, the CDR3 is TGCGCCAGCAGCTTGGATAGCGGGGGGCCGTACGAGCAGTACTTC.